A single sample is the source of the 31 T cell receptor beta chains below, sequenced in a study of identical twins. TCRdb processed the 5' RACE reads anew with MiXCR; each CDR3 protein has one entry. This table has roughly 230,000 distinct CDR3 sequences, about 8.9% appearing once. These same records also appear under a second study, on yellow fever vaccine responses in identical twins.

The sequencing sample was made of CD8+ T cells sorted from blood. Source of these receptors: a young woman in good health.

V is TRBV15 and J is TRBJ1-1, with D possibly TRBD1 on 5 matching bases. Deletions cut 6 bases from V and 1 base from J, with 9 bases between. From germline, CDR1 is LNHNV and CDR2 YYDKDF (reference sequence). The CDR3 is 13 residues long. CDR3 in amino acids: CATSVTGNTEAFF. The CDR3 DNA sequence: TGTGCCACCAGTGTCACAGGGAACACTGAAGCTTTCTTT. The full variable domain, with the rest looked up from reference TRBV15 and TRBJ1-1, is DAMVIQNPRYQVTQFGKPVTLSCSQTLNHNVMYWYQQKSSQAPKLLFHYYDKDFNNEADTPDNFQSRRPNTSFCFLDIRSPGLGDTAMYLCATSVTGNTEAFFGQGTRLTVV.

This clonotype was seen a handful of times. The chain joins TRBV7-8 to TRBJ2-5; D is perhaps TRBD2 (6 bases). This CDR3 is 15 amino acids long. The V gene lost 1 base and the J gene lost 5 bases, with 14 bases spanning the gap. Per the germline V gene, CDR1 is SGHVS and CDR2 is FQNEAQ. Written as DNA, the CDR3 is TGTGCCAGCAGCTTAGTGGTTGTCGGAGGGGAGACCCAGTACTTC. This codes for CASSLVVVGGETQYF.

This clonotype was observed at least ten times. This chain links TRBV28 with TRBJ2-7; D may be TRBD1 or TRBD2 (6 bases each). V was cut by 2 bases and J by 6 bases, with 14 bases left in between. The germline V gene encodes CDR1 MDHEN and CDR2 SYDVKM. This CDR3 is 14 amino acids long. DNA of the CDR3: TGTGCCAGCAGTTTACCAGGGGACTTGTTCGAGCAGTACTTC. Residues: CASSLPGDLFEQYF.

The table lists this clonotype with a few counts. This chain connects TRBV7-8 to TRBJ1-2; 8 bases align to TRBD1. Losses at the gene ends were 6 bases for V and 1 base for J; bases not matched to a gene: 7. Germline V lookup: CDR1 SGHVS, CDR2 FQNEAQ. The CDR3 covers 15 residues. The CDR3 coding sequence is TGTGCCAGCAGTTCAAGGGACAGGTTTAACTATGGCTACACCTTC. Amino acid sequence: CASSSRDRFNYGYTF.

The chain joins TRBV4-2 to TRBJ2-7; D is undetermined. V was pared by 4 bases and J by 5 bases, with 12 bases between. This CDR3 is 13 amino acids long. Per germline, CDR1 LGHNA and CDR2 YNFKEQ. The CDR3 DNA reads TGTGCCAGCAGCCGTGCCTTGGGTAACGAGCAGTACTTC. It codes for CASSRALGNEQYF.

The chain joins TRBV7-2 to TRBJ2-1; 11 nucleotides match TRBD2. CDR3 length: 15 amino acids. CDR1 and CDR2 (germline): SGHTA, FQGNSA. Unmatched junction bases numbered 2, after V lost 2 bases and J lost 5 bases. Written as DNA, the CDR3 is TGTGCCAGCAGCTTAATAGCGGGAGGGAACAATGAGCAGTTCTTC. This codes for CASSLIAGGNNEQFF.

At least ten counts were recorded for this clonotype. The rearrangement joins TRBV12-3 or TRBV12-4 to TRBJ2-7; TRBD1 aligns across 7 bases. V trimming: 5 bases; J trimming: 7 bases; junction bases outside the gene matches: 11. CDR3 length: 14 residues. The CDR3 sequence is CASSLQGTMGEQYF. The CDR3 DNA reads TGTGCCAGCAGTCTACAGGGGACAATGGGGGAGCAGTACTTC.

This clonotype has ten or more counts. The chain recombines TRBV29-1 with TRBJ2-7; either TRBD1 or TRBD2 may fit D (5 bases each). V shed 1 base and J shed 3 bases, with 19 bases lying between them. The CDR3 has 16 amino acids. The germline V gene encodes CDR1 SQVTM and CDR2 ANQGSEA. The CDR3 DNA reads as TGCAGCGTTGAAGGTCTAGACCCGGGACGGGACTACGAGCAGTACTTC. Protein sequence: CSVEGLDPGRDYEQYF.

This chain uses TRBV12-3 or TRBV12-4 with TRBJ2-3; tentative D call: TRBD1 (6 bases). The V end lost 5 bases, the J end lost 3 bases, and 24 bases lay between the germline ends. This CDR3 has 18 amino acids. The CDR3 region has the DNA TGTGCCAGCAGTCATCGGACAGCAGGGACGGTCGTGACAGATACGCAGTATTTT. Its protein product is CASSHRTAGTVVTDTQYF.

This clonotype was counted many times. V is TRBV6-1 and J is TRBJ2-1, with 12 bases matching TRBD2. V lost 7 bases and J lost 4; bases outside the gene matches: 2. Germline V gene data show CDR1 as MNHNS and CDR2 as SASEGT. This CDR3 is built from 14 residues. The CDR3 is CASTLAGGYNEQFF. The CDR3, as DNA: TGTGCCAGCACCCTAGCGGGAGGGTACAATGAGCAGTTCTTC.

This clonotype was detected many times. This rearrangement joins TRBV6-5 to TRBJ2-1, with 9 bases identical to TRBD1. This CDR3 has 18 residues. The V gene's germline CDR1 is MNHEY and CDR2 SVGAGI. J gave up 2 bases and V 0 bases, and 8 bases lay outside the gene matches. CDR3 nucleotide sequence: TGTGCCAGCAGTTACTCGAGAAGGGACAGGGTACCCTACAATGAGCAGTTCTTC. This translates into CASSYSRRDRVPYNEQFF.

This clonotype was seen at least ten times. The J gene is TRBJ2-2, the V gene TRBV9; 7 nucleotides match TRBD1. In germline, CDR1 is SGDLS, CDR2 YYNGEE. This CDR3 contains 17 residues. With V trimmed by 0 bases and J by 7 bases, 12 bases remained unmatched. In DNA form, the CDR3 reads TGTGCCAGCAGCGTAGTGAGGACAGGTCGGAATGTCGGGGAGCTGTTTTTT. Protein product: CASSVVRTGRNVGELFF.

The CDR3 region has the DNA TGTGCCAGCAGTGGAATCCCTAGCACAGATACGCAGTATTTT. It translates to CASSGIPSTDTQYF. This chain links TRBV27 with TRBJ2-3; D gene uncertain. Trimming removed 5 bases at V and 0 bases at J, with 9 bases between. This CDR3 is 14 amino acids long. Germline CDR1 reads MNHEY; CDR2 reads SMNVEV (reference sequence).

This clonotype was recorded a few times. The chain employs TRBV5-5 and TRBJ1-1; 7 bases agree with TRBD1. The CDR3 totals 15 residues. Germline-derived CDR1 and CDR2 are SGHKS and YYEKEE (reference sequence). After removal of 4 bases from V and 0 bases from J, the junction contained 6 bases not matched to a gene. The CDR3 sequence: CASSADRAMNTEAFF. In DNA, the CDR3 is TGTGCCAGCAGCGCAGACAGGGCCATGAACACTGAAGCTTTCTTT. The full variable domain, in which reference TRBV5-5 and TRBJ1-1 provide the parts outside the CDR3, is DAGVTQSPTHLIKTRGQQVTLRCSPISGHKSVSWYQQVLGQGPQFIFQYYEKEERGRGNFPDRFSARQFPNYSSELNVNALLLGDSALYLCASSADRAMNTEAFFGQGTRLTVV.

This chain uses TRBV6-2 or TRBV6-3 with TRBJ2-7, with a weak D call TRBD1 (6 bases). The V gene's germline CDR1 is MNHEY and CDR2 SVGEGT. V lost 0 bases and J 3 bases, leaving 9 bases between the germline ends. This CDR3 has 14 amino acids. The CDR3 is CASSYSGTFYEQYF. CDR3 DNA sequence: TGTGCCAGCAGTTACTCAGGGACATTCTACGAGCAGTACTTC.

This clonotype was seen more than once but under ten times. This chain joins TRBV29-1 and TRBJ2-1; TRBD2 agrees at 15 bases. The CDR3 totals 17 residues. Germline V gene lookup returns CDR1 SQVTM and CDR2 ANQGSEA. J gave up 8 bases and V 7 bases, and 15 bases lay outside the gene matches. This chain's CDR3 is CSARAGTSGRKGYEQFF. The CDR3 DNA sequence: TGCAGCGCTCGGGCCGGGACTAGCGGGAGGAAAGGCTATGAGCAGTTCTTC.

There are many counts of this clonotype. The CDR3 spells CASRDTTGGAWTEAFF. CDR3 coding DNA: TGTGCCAGCAGGGATACGACAGGGGGCGCGTGGACTGAAGCTTTCTTT. The chain couples TRBV2 to TRBJ1-1; 10 nucleotides agree with TRBD1. The CDR3 consists of 16 residues. V was clipped by 6 bases and J by 5 bases; unmatched bases: 12. Germline CDR1 reads SNHLY; CDR2 reads FYNNEI.

A few counts support this clonotype. CDR3 in amino acids: CSAPTPPSGLMAGELFF. The CDR3 DNA is TGCAGTGCCCCCACCCCCCCTAGCGGCCTCATGGCCGGGGAGCTGTTTTTT. The rearrangement uses TRBV20-1 and TRBJ2-2; TRBD2 aligns across 7 bases. From germline, CDR1 is DFQATT and CDR2 SNEGSKA (reference sequence). The ends lost 6 bases at V and 6 bases at J; junction bases unmatched: 19. The length of the CDR3 is 17 residues.

The chain has TRBV29-1 and TRBJ2-3; TRBD2 might be the D (5 bases). The germline V gene encodes CDR1 SQVTM and CDR2 ANQGSEA. V was trimmed by 4 bases and J by 4 bases, leaving 12 bases between them. This CDR3 spans 13 amino acids. Here the CDR3 DNA reads TGCAGCGTTGGGCCCGGAGGCGCAGATACGCAGTATTTT. Amino acids: CSVGPGGADTQYF.

This chain joins TRBV4-3 and TRBJ2-1, with D perhaps matching TRBD1 (6 bases). The CDR3 covers 14 residues. V was clipped by 4 bases and J by 8 bases, with 15 bases between them. Germline CDR1 is LGHNA and CDR2 is YSLEER. The CDR3, as DNA: TGCGCCAGCAGCCTGAAGGGCAGGGGCGATGAGCAGTTCTTC. Residues: CASSLKGRGDEQFF.

This clonotype was counted between two and nine times. The chain links TRBV6-2 or TRBV6-3 to TRBJ2-1; 8 positions agree with TRBD2. CDR1 and CDR2 (germline): MNHEY, SVGEGT. This CDR3 spans 14 amino acids. V was pared by 1 base and J by 8 bases, with 4 bases of the junction left unmatched. The CDR3 DNA follows: TGTGCCAGCAGTTACTTCCATAGCGGGGATGAGCAGTTCTTC. It specifies CASSYFHSGDEQFF.

Ten or more counts support this clonotype. The rearrangement joins TRBV15 to TRBJ2-1, with D perhaps TRBD1 or TRBD2 (5 bases each). V was pared by 5 bases and J by 15 bases, with 17 bases between. CDR1 is LNHNV and CDR2 is YYDKDF in the germline V gene (reference sequence). This CDR3 spans 12 amino acids. CDR3 loop: CATSSGSGKGFF. The DNA of the CDR3 is TGTGCCACCAGCTCAGGGAGCGGTAAGGGGTTCTTC.

This clonotype has at least ten counts. This sequence joins TRBV7-9 and TRBJ2-2; tentative D call: TRBD2 (5 bases). From germline, CDR1 is SEHNR and CDR2 FQNEAQ (reference sequence). The CDR3 runs to 13 residues. Trimming took 4 bases from V and 5 from J, leaving 8 bases between them. Written as DNA, the CDR3 is TGTGCCAGCAGCTCGGACTGGACCGGGGAGCTGTTTTTT. Translated: CASSSDWTGELFF.

This clonotype was counted at least ten times. The chain couples TRBV4-2 to TRBJ2-3; 8 nucleotides line up with TRBD2. The germline gives CDR1 LGHNA, CDR2 YNFKEQ. The length of the CDR3 is 18 residues. Trimming took 0 bases from V and 0 from J; bases not matched to a gene: 8. CDR3 sequence reads: CASSQDLASGRSTDTQYF. DNA of the CDR3: TGTGCCAGCAGCCAAGATTTGGCTAGCGGGCGTAGCACAGATACGCAGTATTTT.

A few counts support this clonotype. The J gene is TRBJ2-3, the V gene TRBV7-8; 10 bases fit TRBD2. V lost 4 bases to trimming and J lost 1 base; unmatched junction nucleotides: 11. The CDR3 is 18 residues long. Germline CDR1 and CDR2: SGHVS and FQNEAQ. CDR3 amino acids: CASSSGTSAVVGTDTQYF. The CDR3 coding sequence is TGTGCCAGCAGCTCAGGGACTAGCGCGGTGGTTGGCACAGATACGCAGTATTTT.

This chain links TRBV3-1 with TRBJ2-1; D perhaps matches TRBD2 (6 bases). CDR1 and CDR2 from the germline V gene are LGHDT and YNNKEL (reference sequence). This CDR3 has 17 residues. Between the trimmed V and J ends, which lost 0 bases and 3 bases, there was a span of 15 bases. CDR3 nucleotides: TGTGCCAGCAGCCAAGATCGTCTGGAGGGCCTCTACAATGAGCAGTTCTTC. This translates into CASSQDRLEGLYNEQFF.

This clonotype was recorded many times. The V gene is TRBV10-3, the J gene TRBJ2-5, with 8 positions matching TRBD2. The CDR3 has 16 residues. Losses at the gene ends were 6 bases for V and 3 bases for J; bases not matched to a gene: 12. Looked up from germline, CDR1 is ENHRY and CDR2 is SYGVKD. This CDR3 reads CAISPDPPAGEETQYF. CDR3 DNA: TGTGCCATCAGCCCCGATCCCCCAGCGGGGGAAGAGACCCAGTACTTC.

This clonotype has at least ten counts. V is TRBV15 and J is TRBJ2-2; D gene ambiguous. The CDR3 length is 12 residues. V shed 9 bases and J shed 5 bases, with 10 bases lying between them. Germline CDR1 LNHNV, CDR2 YYDKDF (reference sequence). The CDR3 sequence is CATRVSTGELFF. The CDR3 DNA reads as TGTGCCACACGGGTTTCTACCGGGGAGCTGTTTTTT. Full variable domain (rest looked up from reference TRBV15 and TRBJ2-2): DAMVIQNPRYQVTQFGKPVTLSCSQTLNHNVMYWYQQKSSQAPKLLFHYYDKDFNNEADTPDNFQSRRPNTSFCFLDIRSPGLGDTAMYLCATRVSTGELFFGEGSRLTVL.

This clonotype was counted a few times. The rearrangement uses TRBV6-2 or TRBV6-3 and TRBJ2-7; D remains unclear. There are 12 residues in the CDR3. V shed 2 bases and J shed 3 bases, with 5 bases lying between them. In germline, CDR1 is MNHEY, CDR2 SVGEGT. CDR3 in amino acids: CASSYELYEQYF. The CDR3 coding sequence is TGTGCCAGCAGTTACGAACTCTACGAGCAGTACTTC.

At least ten counts were recorded for this clonotype. In nucleotides, the CDR3 is TGCGCCAGCAGCTTGGGTACGGCTGGAGGTCACACTGAAGCTTTCTTT. It encodes CASSLGTAGGHTEAFF. The chain is built from TRBV5-1 and TRBJ1-1; no clear D. Looked up from germline, CDR1 is SGHRS and CDR2 is YFSETQ. The CDR3 is made up of 16 amino acids. The V end was cut by 0 bases, the J end by 3 bases, with 15 bases between.

This clonotype was seen more than once but under ten times. The genes are TRBV7-9 and TRBJ2-1, with TRBD1 identical over 7 bases. Per germline, CDR1 SEHNR and CDR2 FQNEAQ (reference sequence). The junction had 14 bases not matched to a gene; V was cut back by 5 bases and J by 7 bases. The CDR3 has 16 residues. CDR3 sequence (DNA): TGTGCCAGCAGCCCAGCCCGGAGACAGGGAAAAAATGAGCAGTTCTTC. This gives the protein CASSPARRQGKNEQFF.